This TCR beta chain comes out of a study of blood T cell repertoires in COVID-19. Study summary: Acute-phase and convalescent COVID-19 samples originated in the United States, Italy and Spain. From T cells, B-cell-depleted T cells, or PBMCs came the material, which was cDNA or gDNA.

Germline assignment: CDR1 SGHRS and CDR2 YFSETQ. V lost 1 base to trimming and J lost 9 bases, with 14 bases between them. This CDR3 contains 15 residues. Original processing notes: Reference gene primer amplification gave nucleated cell count estimates. The data were produced by immunoSEQ multiplex PCR, yet TCRdb's version contains in-frame clones alone and is incomplete. That table supplies the V and J calls and clone size; D and trimming were determined from the DNA. The table shows about 180,000 clones, with 70% to 90% occurring only once. The chain carries TRBV5-1 and TRBJ1-6, with D perhaps TRBD1 (6 bases). This clonotype was obtained from a human donor with active or convalescent COVID-19. The donor label of this sample is uncertain. The sequenced material came from peripheral blood. For the CDR3, the DNA is TGCGCCAGCAGCTTGACGCAGGGGTTGAGTTCACCCCTCCACTTT. As protein: CASSLTQGLSSPLHF.